This T cell receptor (beta chain) was identified during a study of cytomegalovirus exposure and HLA in healthy donors. Study-wide points: Three chains tied to CMV proved CMV antigen-specific in vitro. Most observed TCR sequences were rare, whereas some public TCRs were detected in many donors. Follow-up analysis later connected one missense variant in DCLRE1C with trimming of TCR beta V- and J-genes.

Deletions cut 1 base from V and 6 bases from J, with 12 bases between. Germline CDR1 is SGHTA and CDR2 is FQGTGA. There are 14 residues in the CDR3. The PCR employed 60 Vbeta primers together with 13 Jbeta primers. Clones were sequenced by immunoSEQ multiplex PCR, and TCRdb holds only the in-frame ones, with some missing. This sample has around 90,000 clones; more than 65% occur once, and the top ten carry about 2.9%. As for this clone: The antigen is not known.

This clonotype originated in a man aged 30 to 39 in good health and CMV-seronegative. The chain links TRBV7-3 to TRBJ1-2; D possibly corresponds to TRBD1 (5 bases). Sequenced input: PBMCs. CDR3: CASSLRGGSDGYTF. The DNA of the CDR3 is TGTGCCAGCAGCTTAAGGGGGGGATCAGATGGCTACACCTTC.